This T cell receptor (beta chain) came from a study of identical twins. Study-level findings and limits: The abundant beta clonotypes from cord blood had fewer insertions, and memory repertoires had none of this. Twins' excess sharing was less marked for out-of-frame beta sequences.

It was template switching that added a universal primer site, and there were unique molecular identifiers on the cDNA. TCRdb reanalysed the 5' RACE reads using MiXCR and keeps one entry per CDR3 protein. The sample consists of about 240,000 distinct CDR3 sequences, around 7.6% of them appearing once. The CDR3 loop spans 17 amino acids. Trimming cost V 0 bases and J 2 bases, with 15 bases left between them. Germline V gene sequence: CDR1 SGHRS, CDR2 YFSETQ. There are many counts of this clonotype. The antigen is not known. The same specimen was also included in a second study, on yellow fever vaccine responses in identical twins.

The chain carries TRBV5-1 and TRBJ2-1, with D possibly being TRBD1 (7 bases). The sequenced sample was CD8+ T cells sorted from blood. This clonotype originated in a woman aged 18 to 35 in good health. The CDR3 DNA is TGCGCCAGCAGCTTGGCCGAGGTCAGGGGGGCCTACAATGAGCAGTTCTTC. Residues: CASSLAEVRGAYNEQFF.